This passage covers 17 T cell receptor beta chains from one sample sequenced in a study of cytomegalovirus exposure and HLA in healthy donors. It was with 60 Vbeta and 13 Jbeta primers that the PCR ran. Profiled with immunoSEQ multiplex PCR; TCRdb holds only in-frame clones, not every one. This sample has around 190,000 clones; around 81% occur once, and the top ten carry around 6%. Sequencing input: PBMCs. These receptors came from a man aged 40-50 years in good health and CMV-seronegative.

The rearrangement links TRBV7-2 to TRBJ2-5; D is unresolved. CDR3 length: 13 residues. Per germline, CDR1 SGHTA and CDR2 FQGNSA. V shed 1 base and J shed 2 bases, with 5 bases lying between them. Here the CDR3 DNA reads TGTGCCAGCAGCTTAGTACAGCAAGAGACCCAGTACTTC. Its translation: CASSLVQQETQYF.

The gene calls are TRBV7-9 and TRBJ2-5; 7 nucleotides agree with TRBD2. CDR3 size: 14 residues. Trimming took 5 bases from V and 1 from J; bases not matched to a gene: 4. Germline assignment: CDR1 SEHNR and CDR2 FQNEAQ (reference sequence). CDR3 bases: TGTGCCAGCAGCACCGGACTAGGCCAAGAGACCCAGTACTTC. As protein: CASSTGLGQETQYF.

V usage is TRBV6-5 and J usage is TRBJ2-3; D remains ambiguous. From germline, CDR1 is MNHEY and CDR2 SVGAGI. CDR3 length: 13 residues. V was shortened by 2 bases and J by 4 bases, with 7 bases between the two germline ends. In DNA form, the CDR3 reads TGTGCCAGCAGTTACCCCTCCGCAGATACGCAGTATTTT. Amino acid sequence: CASSYPSADTQYF.

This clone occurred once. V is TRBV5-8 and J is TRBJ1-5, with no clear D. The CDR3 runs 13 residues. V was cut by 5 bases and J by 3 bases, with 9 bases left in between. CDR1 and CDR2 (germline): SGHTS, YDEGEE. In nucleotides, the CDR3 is TGTGCCAGCAGTCAGGAATTCAATCAGCCCCAGCATTTT. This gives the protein CASSQEFNQPQHF.

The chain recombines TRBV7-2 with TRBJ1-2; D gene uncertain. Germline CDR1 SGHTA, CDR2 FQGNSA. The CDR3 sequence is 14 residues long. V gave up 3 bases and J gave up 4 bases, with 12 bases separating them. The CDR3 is CASSFNKNRYGYTF. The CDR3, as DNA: TGTGCCAGCAGCTTTAACAAGAACCGCTATGGCTACACCTTC. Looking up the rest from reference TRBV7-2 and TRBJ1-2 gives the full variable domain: GAGVSQSPSNKVTEKGKDVELRCDPISGHTALYWYRQSLGQGLEFLIYFQGNSAPDKSGLPSDRFSAERTGGSVSTLTIQRTQQEDSAVYLCASSFNKNRYGYTFGSGTRLTVV.

The CDR3 DNA reads TGTGCCAGCAGCGGAGGTATGTCAACTAACTATGGCTACACCTTC. Amino acid sequence: CASSGGMSTNYGYTF. The chain has TRBV5-6 and TRBJ1-2; D gene ambiguous. Trimming removed 4 bases from V and 0 bases from J, with 13 bases in between. This CDR3 comprises 15 residues. Germline V gene data show CDR1 as SGHDT and CDR2 as YYEEEE.

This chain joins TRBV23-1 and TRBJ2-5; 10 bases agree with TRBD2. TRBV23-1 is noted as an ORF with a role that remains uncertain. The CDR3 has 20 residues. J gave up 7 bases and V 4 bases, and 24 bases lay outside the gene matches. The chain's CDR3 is CASSLFGERLAGERVGTQYF. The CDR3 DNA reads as TGCGCCAGCAGTCTTTTTGGGGAAAGACTAGCGGGCGAACGAGTCGGGACCCAGTACTTC.

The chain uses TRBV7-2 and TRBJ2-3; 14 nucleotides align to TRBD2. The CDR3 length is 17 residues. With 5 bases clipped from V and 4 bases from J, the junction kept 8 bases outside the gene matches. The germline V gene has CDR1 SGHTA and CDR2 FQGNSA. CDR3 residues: CASSPTSGGAGADTQYF. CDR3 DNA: TGTGCCAGCAGCCCGACTAGCGGGGGGGCCGGGGCAGATACGCAGTATTTT. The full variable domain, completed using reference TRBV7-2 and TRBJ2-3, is GAGVSQSPSNKVTEKGKDVELRCDPISGHTALYWYRQSLGQGLEFLIYFQGNSAPDKSGLPSDRFSAERTGGSVSTLTIQRTQQEDSAVYLCASSPTSGGAGADTQYFGPGTRLTVL.

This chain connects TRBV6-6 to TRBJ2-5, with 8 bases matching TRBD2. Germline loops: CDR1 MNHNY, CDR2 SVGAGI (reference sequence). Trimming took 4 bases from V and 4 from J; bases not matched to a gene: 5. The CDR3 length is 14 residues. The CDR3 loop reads CASSWAGGGETQYF. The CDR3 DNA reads TGTGCCAGCAGTTGGGCGGGGGGAGGAGAGACCCAGTACTTC.

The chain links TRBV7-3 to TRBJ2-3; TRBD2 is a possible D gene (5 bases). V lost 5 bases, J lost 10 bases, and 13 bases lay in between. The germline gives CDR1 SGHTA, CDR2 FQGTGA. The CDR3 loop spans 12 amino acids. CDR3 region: CASSLPGSSQYF. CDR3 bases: TGTGCCAGCAGCCTCCCGGGAAGTTCGCAGTATTTT.

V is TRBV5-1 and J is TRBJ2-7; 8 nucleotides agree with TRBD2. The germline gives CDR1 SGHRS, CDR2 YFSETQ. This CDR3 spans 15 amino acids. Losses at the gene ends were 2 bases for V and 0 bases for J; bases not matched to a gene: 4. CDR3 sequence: CASSFTSGSSYEQYF. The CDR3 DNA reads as TGCGCCAGCAGCTTCACTAGCGGAAGCTCCTACGAGCAGTACTTC.

The CDR3: CASSLITSGGTSYEQYF. DNA of the CDR3: TGCGCCAGCAGCTTGATAACTAGCGGGGGGACCTCCTACGAGCAGTACTTC. V gene TRBV5-1 combines with J gene TRBJ2-5; 12 nucleotides line up with TRBD2. The J call may be wrong; the DNA end is better matched by TRBJ2-7. Germline CDR1 SGHRS, CDR2 YFSETQ. CDR3 length: 17 residues.

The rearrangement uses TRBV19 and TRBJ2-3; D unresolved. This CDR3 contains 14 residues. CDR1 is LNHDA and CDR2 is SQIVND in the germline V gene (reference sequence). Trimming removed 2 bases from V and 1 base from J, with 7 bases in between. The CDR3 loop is CASSIPYGTDTQYF. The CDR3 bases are TGTGCCAGTAGTATACCGTATGGCACAGATACGCAGTATTTT.

The CDR3 loop reads CASSPGQLSNQPQHF. The CDR3 DNA reads as TGTGCCAGCAGCCCGGGACAACTTAGCAATCAGCCCCAGCATTTT. This chain uses TRBV9 with TRBJ1-5; possibly TRBD1 for D (6 bases). V gave up 4 bases and J gave up 0 bases, with 11 bases separating them. The CDR3 is made up of 15 amino acids. Per the germline V gene, CDR1 is SGDLS and CDR2 is YYNGEE.

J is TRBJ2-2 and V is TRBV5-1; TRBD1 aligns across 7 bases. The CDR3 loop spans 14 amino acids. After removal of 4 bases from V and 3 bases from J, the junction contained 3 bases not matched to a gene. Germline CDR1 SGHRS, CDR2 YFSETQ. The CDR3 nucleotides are TGCGCCAGCAGCCCGGGACAGCACACCGGGGAGCTGTTTTTT. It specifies CASSPGQHTGELFF.

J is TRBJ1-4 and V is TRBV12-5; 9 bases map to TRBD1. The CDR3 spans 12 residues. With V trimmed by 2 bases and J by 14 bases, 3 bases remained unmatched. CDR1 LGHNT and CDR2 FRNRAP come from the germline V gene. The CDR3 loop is CASGLNDRGLFF. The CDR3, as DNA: TGTGCTAGTGGTTTGAACGACAGGGGGCTGTTTTTT. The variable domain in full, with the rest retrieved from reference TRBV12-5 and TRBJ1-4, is DARVTQTPRHKVTEMGQEVTMRCQPILGHNTVFWYRQTMMQGLELLAYFRNRAPLDDSGMPKDRFSAEMPDATLATLKIQPSEPRDSAVYFCASGLNDRGLFFGSGTQLSVL.

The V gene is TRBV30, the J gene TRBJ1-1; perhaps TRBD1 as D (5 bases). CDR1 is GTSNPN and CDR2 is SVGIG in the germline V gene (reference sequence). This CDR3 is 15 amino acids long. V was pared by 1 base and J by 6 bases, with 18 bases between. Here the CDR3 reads CAWSEGVRGLAEAFF. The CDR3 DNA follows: TGTGCCTGGAGTGAAGGGGTAAGGGGCTTGGCTGAAGCTTTCTTT.